The TCR beta chain described here comes from a study of blood T cell repertoires in COVID-19. The CDR3 sequence is 17 residues long. Germline V CDR1 and CDR2: KGHSH, LQKENI. V was trimmed by 6 bases and J by 1 base, leaving 21 bases between them. Only in-frame clones appear in the TCRdb table, and some are missing; sequencing was by immunoSEQ multiplex PCR. This table has roughly 49,000 clones, 84% appearing once. This sequence was found in a man aged 50-60 years with acute or convalescent COVID-19. The sequencing sample was made of peripheral blood. The chain combines TRBV18 with TRBJ1-1; D might be TRBD1 (5 bases). DNA for the CDR3: TGTGCCAGCTCTCTAACAGGTATTGGCTCCAAGAACACTGAAGCTTTCTTT. This codes for CASSLTGIGSKNTEAFF. The whole variable domain, filled in from reference TRBV18 and TRBJ1-1, reads NAGVMQNPRHLVRRRGQEARLRCSPMKGHSHVYWYRQLPEEGLKFMVYLQKENIIDESGMPKERFSAEFPKEGPSILRIQQVVRGDSAAYFCASSLTGIGSKNTEAFFGQGTRLTVV.